Reported below is one TCR beta chain. This entry is derived from a study of blood T cell repertoires in COVID-19. Study-wide context: Samples of COVID-19 (acute and convalescent) were obtained from the United States, Italy and Spain. T cells, B-cell-depleted T cells, or PBMCs supplied cDNA or gDNA.

The CDR3 is made up of 16 amino acids. The germline gives CDR1 MNHEY, CDR2 SVGEGT. V lost 6 bases and J lost 2; bases outside the gene matches: 6. Per the original data handling: Counts of nucleated cells, estimated from reference gene primer amplification, were obtained. Some clones are missing from TCRdb's copy, which holds only in-frame ones; the method was immunoSEQ multiplex PCR. V and J calls and clone size are copied from that table; D and trimming were computed from the DNA. The sample lists approximately 150,000 clones, around 80% occurring once. This chain joins TRBV6-2 or TRBV6-3 and TRBJ2-3; 12 bases match TRBD2. The TCR originated in a woman aged 70 to 79 with acute or convalescent COVID-19. The sequenced sample was peripheral blood. For the CDR3, the DNA is TGTGCCAGCAGCCCTACTAGCGGGAGGTTCACAGATACGCAGTATTTT. Translated, it gives CASSPTSGRFTDTQYF.